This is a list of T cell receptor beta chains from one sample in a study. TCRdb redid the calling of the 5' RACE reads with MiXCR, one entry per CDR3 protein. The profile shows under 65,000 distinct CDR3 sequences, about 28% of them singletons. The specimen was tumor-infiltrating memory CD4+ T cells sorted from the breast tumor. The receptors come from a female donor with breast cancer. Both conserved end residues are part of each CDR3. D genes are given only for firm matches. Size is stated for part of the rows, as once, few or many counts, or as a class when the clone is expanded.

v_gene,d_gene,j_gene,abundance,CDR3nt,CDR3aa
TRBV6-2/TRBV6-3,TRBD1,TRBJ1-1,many,TGTGCCAGCAGCCTTGGGACAGGGAACACTGAAGCTTTCTTT,CASSLGTGNTEAFF
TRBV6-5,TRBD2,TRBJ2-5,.,TGTGCCAGCAGTTATTCACCGGGGAGGGAGACCCAGAACTTC,CASSYSPGRETQNF
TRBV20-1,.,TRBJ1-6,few,TGCAGTGCCTTATTTAAGGAGAATTCACCCCTCCACTTT,CSALFKENSPLHF
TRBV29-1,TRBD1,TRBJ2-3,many,TGCAGCGTAGCCGGTGGGACAGGGTACGATACGCAGTATTTT,CSVAGGTGYDTQYF
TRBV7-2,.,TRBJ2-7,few,TGTGCCAGCAGCCTACAAACCTACGAGCAGTACTTC,CASSLQTYEQYF
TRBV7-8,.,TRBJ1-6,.,TGTGCCAGCAATTCCTCCCGGGGATATAATTCACCCCTCCACTTT,CASNSSRGYNSPLHF
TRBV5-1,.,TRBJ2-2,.,TGCGCCAGCAGCTTCCGCATTGTTGTACAGGAGGCCGGGGAGCTGTTTTTT,CASSFRIVVQEAGELFF
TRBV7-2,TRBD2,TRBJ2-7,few,TGTGCCAGCAGCGAGAGCGGGACTAGATCCTACGAGCAGTACTTC,CASSESGTRSYEQYF
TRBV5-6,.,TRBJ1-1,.,TGTGCCAGCAGCTTGGACCCAGGGCGGAACACGGAAGCTTTCTTT,CASSLDPGRNTEAFF
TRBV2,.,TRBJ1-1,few,TGTGCCAGCAGGGTCAGGGGCACTGAAGCTTTCTTT,CASRVRGTEAFF
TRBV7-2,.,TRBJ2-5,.,TGTGCCAGCAGCTCGTCGGCAGGAGGTACTATGACGGAGACCCAGTACTTC,CASSSSAGGTMTETQYF
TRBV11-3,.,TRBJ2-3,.,TGTGCCAGCAGTAAGGACCGCCGCACAGATACGCAGTATTTT,CASSKDRRTDTQYF
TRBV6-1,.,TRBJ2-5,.,TGTGCCAGCGGTGAAGTAGGGTTAGAGACCCAGTACTTC,CASGEVGLETQYF
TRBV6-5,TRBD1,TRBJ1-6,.,TGTGCCAGCAGTTACTCAGGGGGCGCCTTTAATTCACCCCTCCACTTT,CASSYSGGAFNSPLHF
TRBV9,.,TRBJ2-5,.,TGTGCCAGCAGCGTGTCGGGCAGGGGAGAGACCCAGTACTTC,CASSVSGRGETQYF
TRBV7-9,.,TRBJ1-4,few,TGTGCCAGCAGCTCCCTAGGGCCCGACGGAAAACTGTTTTTT,CASSSLGPDGKLFF
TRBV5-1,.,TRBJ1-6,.,TGCGCCAGCAGCTTGGGACGGGGGAGATCACCCCTTCACTTT,CASSLGRGRSPLHF
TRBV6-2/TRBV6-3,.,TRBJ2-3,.,TGTGCCAGCAGGCTTCAGCCACTCCCACGAGATACGCAGTATTTT,CASRLQPLPRDTQYF
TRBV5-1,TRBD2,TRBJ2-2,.,TGCGCCAGCAGCTTGGTGGCGGGAGAGAGCACCGGGGAGCTGTTTTTT,CASSLVAGESTGELFF
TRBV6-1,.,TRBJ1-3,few,TGTGCCAGCAAGGAGTCCTGGGCCATATATTTT,CASKESWAIYF
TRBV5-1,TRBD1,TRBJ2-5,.,TGCGCCAGCAGCTCCGGAGACAGGGGGCTGGAGACCCAGTACTTC,CASSSGDRGLETQYF
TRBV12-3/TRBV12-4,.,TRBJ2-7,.,TGTGCCAGCAGCAGACGGACCGACGAGCAGTACTTC,CASSRRTDEQYF
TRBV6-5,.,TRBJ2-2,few,TGTGCCAGCAGTTACTCGACCGGGAACGGGGAGCTGTTTTTT,CASSYSTGNGELFF
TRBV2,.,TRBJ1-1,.,TGTGCCAACAGTGCTCCAAGGACTGAAGCTTTCTTT,CANSAPRTEAFF
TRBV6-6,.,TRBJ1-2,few,TGTGCCAGCAGTTATCTCGCCGGGACGGCTAACTATGGCTACACCTTC,CASSYLAGTANYGYTF
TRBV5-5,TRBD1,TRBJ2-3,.,TGTGCCAGCAGCGAGGACAGGGTAGATACGCAGTATTTT,CASSEDRVDTQYF
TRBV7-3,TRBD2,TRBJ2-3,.,TGTGCCAGCAGCGCCGGGACTAGCGGGAGAGCAGATACGCAGTATTTT,CASSAGTSGRADTQYF
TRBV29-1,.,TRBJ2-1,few,TGCAGCGTAAGGGCAGGGACGGGAACGGGAGTCGAGTTCTTC,CSVRAGTGTGVEFF
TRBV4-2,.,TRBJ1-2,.,TGTGCCAGCAGCCACCCAACACAGTACGGGGCTGGCTACACCTTC,CASSHPTQYGAGYTF
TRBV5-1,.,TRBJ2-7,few,TGCGCCAGCAGCCCCCCCACATGGGGCGAGCAGTACTTC,CASSPPTWGEQYF
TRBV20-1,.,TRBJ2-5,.,TGCAGTGCCACGCCCCAGTCGGAGACCCAGTACTTC,CSATPQSETQYF
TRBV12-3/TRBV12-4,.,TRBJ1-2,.,TGTGCCAGCAGTTTACCCCCATCAGGCAGGAGGGCCACTTTC,CASSLPPSGRRATF
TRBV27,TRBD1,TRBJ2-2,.,TGTGCCAGCAGTTTCCGGGACAGGGGATCCACTAGGGAGCTGTTTTTT,CASSFRDRGSTRELFF
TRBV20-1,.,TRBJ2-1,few,TGCAGTGCTAGAGGGCCCAGGGTCGGCTACAATGAGCAGTTCTTC,CSARGPRVGYNEQFF
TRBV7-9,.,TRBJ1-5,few,TGTGCCAGCAGCTCCGAACCCAATCAGCCCCAGCATTTT,CASSSEPNQPQHF
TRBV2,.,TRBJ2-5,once,TGTGCCAGCAGTGAAGAAGGCTGGATGGCCCAGTACTTC,CASSEEGWMAQYF
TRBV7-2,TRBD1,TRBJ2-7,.,TGTGCCAGCAGCCCCCAAAGAGGGACAGGCGTCGAGCAGTACTTC,CASSPQRGTGVEQYF
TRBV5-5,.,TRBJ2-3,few,TGTGCCAGCAGCCTAGGGACATATATAGATACGCAGTATTTT,CASSLGTYIDTQYF
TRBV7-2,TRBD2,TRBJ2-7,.,TGTGCCAGCAGCTTAGAGGCGGGAGACCCCCACGAGCAGTACTTC,CASSLEAGDPHEQYF
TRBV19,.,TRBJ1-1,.,TGTGCCAGTAGTTTAGTGGGGCGCGGGACTGAAGCTTTCTTT,CASSLVGRGTEAFF
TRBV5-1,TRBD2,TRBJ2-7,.,TGCGCCAGCAGCTCCATCGGGGGGAGACCAACAGAGCAGTACTTC,CASSSIGGRPTEQYF
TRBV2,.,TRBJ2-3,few,TGTGCCAGCAGTGAATATCCCGTTGGAGGTTCAGCAGATACGCAGTATTTT,CASSEYPVGGSADTQYF
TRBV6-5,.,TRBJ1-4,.,TGTGCCAGCAGCCCAAGGGGGTTAGGCGAAAAACTGGTTTTT,CASSPRGLGEKLVF
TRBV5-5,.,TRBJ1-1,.,TGTGCCAGCAGCTTGGGGGACACCACTTTCTTT,CASSLGDTTFF
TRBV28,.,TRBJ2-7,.,TGTGCCAGCAGTTCCCCGCCGGGACTCGCTACTAGCCCCTACGAGCAGTACTTC,CASSSPPGLATSPYEQYF
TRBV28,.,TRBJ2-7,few,TGTGCCAGCCGACTTGGACAGTCCTACGAGCAGTACTTC,CASRLGQSYEQYF
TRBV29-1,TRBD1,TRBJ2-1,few,TGCAGCGTTCCGGCCGGACAGGGTCCCTACAATGAGCAGTTCTTC,CSVPAGQGPYNEQFF
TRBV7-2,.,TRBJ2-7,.,TGTGCCAGCAGCTCCGGCCCCTACGAGCAGTGCTTC,CASSSGPYEQCF
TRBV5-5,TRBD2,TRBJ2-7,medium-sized,TGTGCCAGCAGCGACGGGGGGTCTTACGAGCAGTACTTC,CASSDGGSYEQYF
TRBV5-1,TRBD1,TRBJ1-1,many,TGCGCCAGCAGCATCTCCCGGGACAGCCAAGCTTTCTTT,CASSISRDSQAFF
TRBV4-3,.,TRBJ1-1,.,TGCGCCAGCAGCCATAGACAGAACACTGAAGCTTTCTTT,CASSHRQNTEAFF
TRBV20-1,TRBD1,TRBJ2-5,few,TGCAGTGCGGCACCGGGACAGAACTTCCAAGAGACCCAGTACTTC,CSAAPGQNFQETQYF
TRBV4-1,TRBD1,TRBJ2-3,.,TGCGCCAGCCGCTCCGGGACAGGGTTCGAAGATACGCAGTATTTT,CASRSGTGFEDTQYF
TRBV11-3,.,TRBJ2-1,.,TGTGCCAGCGGCCAGGACGGGGCCTACAATGAGCAGTTCTTC,CASGQDGAYNEQFF
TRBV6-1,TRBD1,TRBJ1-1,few,TGTGCCAGCACCCCCCGGGACAGGGGAATGAACACTGAAGCTTTCTTT,CASTPRDRGMNTEAFF
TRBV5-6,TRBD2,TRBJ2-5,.,TGTGCCAGCAGCTTATTCGAGCGGGGGGCCCAGTACTTC,CASSLFERGAQYF